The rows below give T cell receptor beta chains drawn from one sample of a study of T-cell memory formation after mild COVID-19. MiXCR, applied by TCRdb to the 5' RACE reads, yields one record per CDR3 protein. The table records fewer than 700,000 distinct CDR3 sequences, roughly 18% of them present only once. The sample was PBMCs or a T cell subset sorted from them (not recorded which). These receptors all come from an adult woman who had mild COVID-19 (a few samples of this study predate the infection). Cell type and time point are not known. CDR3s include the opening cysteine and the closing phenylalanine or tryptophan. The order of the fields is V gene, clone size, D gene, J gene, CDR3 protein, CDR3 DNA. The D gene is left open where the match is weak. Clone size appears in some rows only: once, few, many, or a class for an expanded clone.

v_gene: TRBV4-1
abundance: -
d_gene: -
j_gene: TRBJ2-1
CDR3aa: CASSQVDSIGYNEQFF
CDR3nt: TGCGCCAGCAGCCAAGTGGATAGTATCGGCTACAATGAGCAGTTCTTC

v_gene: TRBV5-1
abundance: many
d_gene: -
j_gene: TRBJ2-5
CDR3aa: CASSLSGRQYQETQYF
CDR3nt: TGCGCCAGCAGCTTGTCGGGACGCCAGTACCAAGAGACCCAGTACTTC

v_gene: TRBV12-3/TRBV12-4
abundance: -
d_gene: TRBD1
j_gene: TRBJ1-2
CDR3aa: CASSKDRVYGYTF
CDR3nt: TGTGCCAGCAGTAAGGACAGGGTCTATGGCTACACCTTC

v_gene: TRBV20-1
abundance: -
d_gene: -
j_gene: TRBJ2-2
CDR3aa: CSALRGGPDTGELFF
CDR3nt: TGCAGTGCCCTCAGAGGGGGGCCGGACACCGGGGAGCTGTTTTTT

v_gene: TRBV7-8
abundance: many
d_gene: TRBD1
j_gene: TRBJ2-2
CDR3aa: CASSPRDRGRTGELFF
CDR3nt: TGTGCCAGCAGCCCACGGGACAGGGGGCGGACCGGGGAGCTGTTTTTT

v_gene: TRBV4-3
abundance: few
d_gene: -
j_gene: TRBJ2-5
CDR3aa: CASSQDLPGVTQYF
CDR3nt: TGCGCCAGCAGCCAAGATCTTCCCGGGGTGACCCAGTACTTC

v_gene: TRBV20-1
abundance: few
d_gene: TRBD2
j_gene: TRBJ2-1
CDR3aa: CSARDIAGGVNEQFF
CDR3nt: TGCAGTGCTAGAGATATAGCGGGAGGCGTCAATGAGCAGTTCTTC

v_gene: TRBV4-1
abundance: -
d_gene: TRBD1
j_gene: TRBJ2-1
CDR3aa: CASSHLRGQGYDEQFF
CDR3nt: TGCGCCAGCAGCCACCTCCGGGGACAGGGGTACGATGAGCAGTTCTTC

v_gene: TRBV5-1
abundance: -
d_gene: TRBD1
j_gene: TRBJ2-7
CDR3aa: CASRTGTGYEQYF
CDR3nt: TGCGCCAGCAGGACCGGGACAGGCTACGAGCAGTACTTC

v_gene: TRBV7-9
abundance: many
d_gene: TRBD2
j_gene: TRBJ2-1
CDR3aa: CASSLIAGGQGNEQFF
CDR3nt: TGTGCCAGCAGCTTAATCGCGGGGGGGCAAGGGAATGAGCAGTTCTTC

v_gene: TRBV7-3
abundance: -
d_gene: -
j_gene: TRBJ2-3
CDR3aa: CASSFGETDTQYF
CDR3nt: TGTGCCAGCAGCTTCGGAGAGACAGATACGCAGTATTTT